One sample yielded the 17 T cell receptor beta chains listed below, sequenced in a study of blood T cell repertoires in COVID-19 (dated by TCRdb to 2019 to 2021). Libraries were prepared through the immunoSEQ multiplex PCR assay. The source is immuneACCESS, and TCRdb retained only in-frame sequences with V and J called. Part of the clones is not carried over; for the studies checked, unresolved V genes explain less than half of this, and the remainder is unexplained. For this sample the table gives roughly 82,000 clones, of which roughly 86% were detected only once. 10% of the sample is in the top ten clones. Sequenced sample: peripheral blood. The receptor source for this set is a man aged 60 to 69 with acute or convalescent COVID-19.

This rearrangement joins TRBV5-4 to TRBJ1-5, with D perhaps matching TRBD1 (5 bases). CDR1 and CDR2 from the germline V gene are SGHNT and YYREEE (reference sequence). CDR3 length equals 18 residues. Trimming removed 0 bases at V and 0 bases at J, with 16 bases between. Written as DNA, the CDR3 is TGTGCCAGCAGCTTGGCGGCCAGGGCATCCATTAGCAATCAGCCCCAGCATTTT. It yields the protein CASSLAARASISNQPQHF.

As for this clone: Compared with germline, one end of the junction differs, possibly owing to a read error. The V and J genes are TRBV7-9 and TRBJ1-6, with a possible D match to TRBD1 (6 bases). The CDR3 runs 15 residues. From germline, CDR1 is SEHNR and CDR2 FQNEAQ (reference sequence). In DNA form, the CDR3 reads TGTGCCAGCAGCCTAGCGGGGGCTGAGAATTCACCCCTCCACTTT. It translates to CASSLAGAENSPLHF.

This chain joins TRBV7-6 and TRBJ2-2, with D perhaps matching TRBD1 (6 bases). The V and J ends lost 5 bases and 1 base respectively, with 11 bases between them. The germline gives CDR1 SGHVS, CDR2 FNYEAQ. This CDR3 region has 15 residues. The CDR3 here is CASSEPGQNTGELFF. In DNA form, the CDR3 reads TGTGCCAGCAGCGAACCGGGACAGAACACCGGGGAGCTGTTTTTT. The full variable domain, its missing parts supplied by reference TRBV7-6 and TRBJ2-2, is GAGVSQSPRYKVTKRGQDVALRCDPISGHVSLYWYRQALGQGPEFLTYFNYEAQQDKSGLPNDRFSAERPEGSISTLTIQRTEQRDSAMYRCASSEPGQNTGELFFGEGSRLTVL.

CDR3 sequence reads: CASSAQGRREYF. The CDR3 DNA is TGTGCCAGCAGTGCACAGGGGCGGAGAGAATATTTT. The chain joins TRBV27 to TRBJ2-3, with 7 bases aligning to TRBD1. The CDR3 is 12 amino acids. Looked up from germline, CDR1 is MNHEY and CDR2 is SMNVEV (reference sequence). The trim removed 5 bases at V and 15 bases at J, leaving 11 bases unmatched.

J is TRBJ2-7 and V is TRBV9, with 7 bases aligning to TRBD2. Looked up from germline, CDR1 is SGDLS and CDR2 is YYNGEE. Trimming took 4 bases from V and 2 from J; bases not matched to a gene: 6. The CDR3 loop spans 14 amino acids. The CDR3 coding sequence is TGTGCCAGCAGCCCCCGACTAGCTCCCTACGAGCAGTACTTC. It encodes CASSPRLAPYEQYF.

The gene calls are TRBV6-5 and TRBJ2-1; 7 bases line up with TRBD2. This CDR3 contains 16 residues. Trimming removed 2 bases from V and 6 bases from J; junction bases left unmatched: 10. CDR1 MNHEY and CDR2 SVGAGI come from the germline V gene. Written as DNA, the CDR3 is TGTGCCAGCAGTTACGGGGCGGCCCCGGGGGGCAATGAGCAGTTCTTC. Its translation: CASSYGAAPGGNEQFF.

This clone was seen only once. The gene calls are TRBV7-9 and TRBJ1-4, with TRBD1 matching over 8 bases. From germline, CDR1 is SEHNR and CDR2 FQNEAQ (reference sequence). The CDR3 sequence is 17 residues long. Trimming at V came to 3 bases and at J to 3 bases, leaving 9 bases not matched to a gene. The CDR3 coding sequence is TGTGCCAGCAGCTTGGGGACAGGCCCCACGGCTAATGAAAAACTGTTTTTT. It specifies CASSLGTGPTANEKLFF.

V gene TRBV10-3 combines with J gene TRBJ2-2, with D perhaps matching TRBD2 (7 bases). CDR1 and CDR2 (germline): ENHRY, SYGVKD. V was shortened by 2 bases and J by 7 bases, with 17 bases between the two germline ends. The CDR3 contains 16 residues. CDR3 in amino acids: CAISEAGARLGGELFF. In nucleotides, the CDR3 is TGTGCCATCAGTGAGGCGGGGGCACGCTTGGGCGGGGAGCTGTTTTTT.

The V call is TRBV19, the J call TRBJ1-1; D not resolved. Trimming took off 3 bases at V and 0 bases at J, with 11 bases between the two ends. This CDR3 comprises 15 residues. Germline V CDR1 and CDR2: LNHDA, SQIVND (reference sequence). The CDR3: CASSMGNVLNTEAFF. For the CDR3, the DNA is TGTGCCAGTAGTATGGGCAACGTATTGAACACTGAAGCTTTCTTT.

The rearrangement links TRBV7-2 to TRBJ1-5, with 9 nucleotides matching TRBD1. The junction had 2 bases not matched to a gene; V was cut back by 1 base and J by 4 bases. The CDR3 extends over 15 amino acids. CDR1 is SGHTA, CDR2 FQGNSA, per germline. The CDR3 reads CASSLETGGNQPQHF. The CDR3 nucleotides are TGTGCCAGCAGCTTAGAGACAGGGGGGAATCAGCCCCAGCATTTT.

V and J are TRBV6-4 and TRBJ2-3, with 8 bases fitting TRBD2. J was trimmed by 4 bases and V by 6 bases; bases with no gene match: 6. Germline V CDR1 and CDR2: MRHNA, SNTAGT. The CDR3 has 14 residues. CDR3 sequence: CASRRGGLADTQYF. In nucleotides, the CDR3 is TGTGCCAGCAGACGGGGGGGCCTCGCAGATACGCAGTATTTT.

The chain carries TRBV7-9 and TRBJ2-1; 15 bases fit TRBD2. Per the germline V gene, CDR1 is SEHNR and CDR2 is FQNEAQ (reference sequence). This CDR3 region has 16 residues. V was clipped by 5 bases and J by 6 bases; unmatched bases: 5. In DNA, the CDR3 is TGTGCCAGCAGCGTGAAGGGACTAGCGGGAGGCAATGAGCAGTTCTTC. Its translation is CASSVKGLAGGNEQFF. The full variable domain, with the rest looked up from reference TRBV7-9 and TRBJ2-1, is DTGVSQNPRHKITKRGQNVTFRCDPISEHNRLYWYRQTLGQGPEFLTYFQNEAQLEKSRLLSDRFSAERPKGSFSTLEIQRTEQGDSAMYLCASSVKGLAGGNEQFFGPGTRLTVL.

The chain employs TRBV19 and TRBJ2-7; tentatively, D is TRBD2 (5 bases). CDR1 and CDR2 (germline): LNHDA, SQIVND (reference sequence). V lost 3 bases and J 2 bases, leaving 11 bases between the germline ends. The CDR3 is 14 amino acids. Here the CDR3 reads CASSIRRAPYEQYF. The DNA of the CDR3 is TGTGCCAGTAGTATTCGGCGGGCTCCCTACGAGCAGTACTTC.

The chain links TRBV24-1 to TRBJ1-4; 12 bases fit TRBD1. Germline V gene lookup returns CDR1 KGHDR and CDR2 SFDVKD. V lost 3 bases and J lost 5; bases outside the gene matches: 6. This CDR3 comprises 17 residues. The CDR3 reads CATSDPGTGGLNEKLFF. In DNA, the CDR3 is TGTGCCACCAGTGATCCCGGGACAGGGGGCCTAAATGAAAAACTGTTTTTT.

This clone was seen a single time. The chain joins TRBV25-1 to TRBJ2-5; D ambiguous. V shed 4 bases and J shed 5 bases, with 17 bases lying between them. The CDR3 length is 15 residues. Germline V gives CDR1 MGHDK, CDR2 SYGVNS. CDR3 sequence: CASSAPGLGWETQYF. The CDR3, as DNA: TGTGCCAGCAGTGCCCCGGGTCTCGGCTGGGAGACCCAGTACTTC.

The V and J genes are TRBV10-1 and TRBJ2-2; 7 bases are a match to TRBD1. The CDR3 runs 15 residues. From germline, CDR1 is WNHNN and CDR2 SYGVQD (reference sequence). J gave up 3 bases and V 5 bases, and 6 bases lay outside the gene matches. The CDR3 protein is CASSHGQVDTGELFF. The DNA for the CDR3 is TGCGCCAGCAGTCATGGACAGGTCGACACCGGGGAGCTGTTTTTT.

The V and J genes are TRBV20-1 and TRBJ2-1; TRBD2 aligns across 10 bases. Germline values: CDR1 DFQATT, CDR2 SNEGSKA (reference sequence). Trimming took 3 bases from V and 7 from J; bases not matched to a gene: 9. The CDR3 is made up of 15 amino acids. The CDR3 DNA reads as TGCAGTGCTAGTCGGAGCGGGAGGGCTGAGAATGAGCAGTTCTTC. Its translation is CSASRSGRAENEQFF.